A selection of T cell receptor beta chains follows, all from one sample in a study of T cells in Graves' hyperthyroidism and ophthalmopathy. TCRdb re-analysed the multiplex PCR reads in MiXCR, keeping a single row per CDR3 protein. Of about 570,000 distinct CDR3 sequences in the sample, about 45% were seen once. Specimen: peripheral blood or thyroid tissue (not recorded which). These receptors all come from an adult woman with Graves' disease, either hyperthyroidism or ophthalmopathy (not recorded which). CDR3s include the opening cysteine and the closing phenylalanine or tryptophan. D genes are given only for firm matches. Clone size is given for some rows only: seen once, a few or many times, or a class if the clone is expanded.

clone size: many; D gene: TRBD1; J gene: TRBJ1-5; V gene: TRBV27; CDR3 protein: CASSLPDRVSNQPQHF; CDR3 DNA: TGTGCCAGCAGTTTACCCGACAGGGTTAGCAATCAGCCCCAGCATTTT
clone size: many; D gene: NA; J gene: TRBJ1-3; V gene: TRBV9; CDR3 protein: CASAGKGPVGNTIYF; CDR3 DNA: TGTGCCAGCGCGGGCAAGGGTCCGGTTGGAAACACCATATATTTT
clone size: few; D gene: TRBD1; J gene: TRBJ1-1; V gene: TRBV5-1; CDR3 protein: CASRRTGEATEAFF; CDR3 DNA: TGCGCCAGCAGAAGGACAGGGGAGGCCACTGAAGCTTTCTTT
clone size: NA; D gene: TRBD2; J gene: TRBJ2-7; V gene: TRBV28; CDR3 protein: CATQYRRGGLYEQYF; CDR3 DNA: TGTGCCACCCAATATCGCCGGGGGGGATTATACGAGCAGTACTTC
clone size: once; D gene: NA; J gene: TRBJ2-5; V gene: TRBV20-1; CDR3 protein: CSASVPGTQYF; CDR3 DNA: TGCAGTGCTTCAGTTCCTGGGACCCAGTACTTC
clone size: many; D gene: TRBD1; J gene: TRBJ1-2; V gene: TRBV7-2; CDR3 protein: CASSSQGAIGYTF; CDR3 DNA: TGTGCCAGCAGCTCCCAGGGGGCGATTGGCTACACCTTC
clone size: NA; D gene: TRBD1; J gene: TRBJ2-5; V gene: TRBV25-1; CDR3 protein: CASSTGWGSQETQYF; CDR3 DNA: TGTGCCAGCTCGACAGGGTGGGGGTCACAAGAGACCCAGTACTTC
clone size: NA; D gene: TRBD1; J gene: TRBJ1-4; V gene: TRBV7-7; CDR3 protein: CASSLGGGNEEKLFF; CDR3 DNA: TGTGCTAGCAGCTTAGGAGGGGGCAACGAGGAAAAACTGTTTTTT
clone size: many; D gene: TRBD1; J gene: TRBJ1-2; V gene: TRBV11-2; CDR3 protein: CASSPGQGARLNYGYTF; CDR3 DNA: TGTGCCAGCAGCCCGGGACAGGGGGCGCGACTTAACTATGGCTACACCTTC
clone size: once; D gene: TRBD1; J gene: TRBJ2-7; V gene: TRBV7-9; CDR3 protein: CASSRGQGAVEQYF; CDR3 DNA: TGTGCCAGCAGTAGAGGACAGGGGGCGGTCGAGCAGTACTTC
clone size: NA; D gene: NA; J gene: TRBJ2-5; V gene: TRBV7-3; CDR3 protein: CASGMGNRGETQYF; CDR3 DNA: TGTGCCAGCGGTATGGGCAATCGTGGAGAGACCCAGTACTTC
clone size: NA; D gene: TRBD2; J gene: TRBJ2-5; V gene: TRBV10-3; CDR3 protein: CASQREGMMETQYF; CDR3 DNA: TGTGCCTCCCAGAGGGAGGGGATGATGGAGACCCAGTACTTC
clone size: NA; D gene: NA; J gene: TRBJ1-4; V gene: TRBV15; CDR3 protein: CATFGQNNEKLFF; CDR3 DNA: TGTGCCACCTTTGGGCAGAATAATGAAAAACTGTTTTTT
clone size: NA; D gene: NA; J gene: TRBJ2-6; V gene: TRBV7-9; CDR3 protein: CASSGNGQDFKAF; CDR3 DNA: TGTGCCAGCAGTGGAAATGGGCAGGACTTCAAGGCTTTC
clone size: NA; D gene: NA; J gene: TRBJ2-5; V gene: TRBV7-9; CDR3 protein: CASSLKGNQPQYF; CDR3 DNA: TGTGCCAGCAGCTTAAAGGGGAATCAGCCCCAGTACTTC
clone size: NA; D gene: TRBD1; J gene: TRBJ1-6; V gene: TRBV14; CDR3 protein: CASSQGGQGALYF; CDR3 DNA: TGTGCCAGCAGCCAGGGCGGACAGGGGGCTCTTTACTTT
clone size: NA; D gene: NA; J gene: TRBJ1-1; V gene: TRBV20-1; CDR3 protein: CSASSGTNTGDQPNTEAFF; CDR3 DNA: TGCAGTGCTAGTAGCGGAACTAACACCGGGGACCAACCTAACACTGAAGCTTTCTTT
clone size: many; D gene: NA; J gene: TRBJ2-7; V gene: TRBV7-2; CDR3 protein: CASSLGGPVSYEQYF; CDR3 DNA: TGTGCCAGCAGCTTAGGCGGGCCGGTCTCCTACGAGCAGTACTTC
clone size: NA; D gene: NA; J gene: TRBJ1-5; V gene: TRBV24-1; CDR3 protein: CATSDPYQPQHF; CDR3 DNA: TGTGCCACCAGTGATCCTTATCAGCCCCAGCATTTT
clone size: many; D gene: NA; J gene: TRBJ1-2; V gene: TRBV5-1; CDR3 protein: CASGTGFYGYTF; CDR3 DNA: TGCGCCAGCGGCACGGGCTTCTATGGCTACACCTTC
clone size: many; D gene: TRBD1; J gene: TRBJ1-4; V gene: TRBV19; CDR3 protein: CARRRQGGGGNEKLFF; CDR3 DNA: TGTGCCAGGAGAAGACAGGGGGGAGGGGGAAATGAAAAACTGTTTTTT
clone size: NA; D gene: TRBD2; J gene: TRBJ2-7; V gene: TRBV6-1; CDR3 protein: CASSLAGERTTTSEQYF; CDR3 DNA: TGTGCCAGCAGTCTAGCGGGAGAACGTACTACTACTAGCGAGCAGTACTTC
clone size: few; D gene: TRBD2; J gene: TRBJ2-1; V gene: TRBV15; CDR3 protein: CATSRGVSGRIGNEQFF; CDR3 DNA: TGTGCCACCAGCAGAGGGGTTAGCGGGAGGATAGGGAATGAGCAGTTCTTC
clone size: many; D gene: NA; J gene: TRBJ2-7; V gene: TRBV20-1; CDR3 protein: CSARSFKRDEQYF; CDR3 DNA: TGCAGTGCTCGGAGCTTCAAAAGGGACGAGCAGTACTTC
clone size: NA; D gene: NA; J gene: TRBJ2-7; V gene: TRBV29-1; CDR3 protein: CSVVGGVGQVGEQYF; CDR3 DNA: TGCAGCGTTGTAGGGGGTGTGGGACAAGTGGGCGAGCAGTACTTC
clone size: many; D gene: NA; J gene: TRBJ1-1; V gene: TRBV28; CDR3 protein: CASSLGRRTEAFF; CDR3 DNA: TGCGCCAGCAGCCTCGGGCGGAGGACTGAAGCTTTCTTT
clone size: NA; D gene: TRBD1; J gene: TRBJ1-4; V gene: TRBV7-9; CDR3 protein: CASSIRTGLNEKLFF; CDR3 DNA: TGTGCCAGCAGCATCCGGACAGGGCTTAATGAAAAACTGTTTTTT
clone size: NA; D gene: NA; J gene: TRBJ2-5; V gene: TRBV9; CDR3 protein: CASSVEWGTQYF; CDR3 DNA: TGTGCCAGCAGCGTAGAATGGGGGACCCAGTACTTC
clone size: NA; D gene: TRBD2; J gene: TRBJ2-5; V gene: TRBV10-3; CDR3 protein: CASSSSASGSVQETQYF; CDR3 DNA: TGTGCCAGCAGTTCTTCCGCGAGCGGGAGTGTCCAAGAGACCCAGTACTTC
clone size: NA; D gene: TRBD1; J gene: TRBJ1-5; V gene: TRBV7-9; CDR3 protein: CASSLGTGDNQPQHF; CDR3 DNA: TGTGCCAGCAGCCTAGGGACAGGGGACAATCAGCCCCAGCATTTT
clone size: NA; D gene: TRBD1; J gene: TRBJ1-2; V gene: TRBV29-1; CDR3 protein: CSVEVAGTGGRYGYTF; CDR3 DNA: TGCAGCGTTGAAGTTGCCGGGACAGGGGGCCGGTATGGCTACACCTTC
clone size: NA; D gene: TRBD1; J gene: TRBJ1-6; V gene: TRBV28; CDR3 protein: CASSSGIQGEGNSPLHF; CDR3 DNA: TGTGCCAGCAGTTCGGGGATACAGGGGGAAGGCAATTCACCCCTCCACTTT
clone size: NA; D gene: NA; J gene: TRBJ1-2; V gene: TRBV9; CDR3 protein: CASSVGIASHGYTF; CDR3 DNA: TGTGCCAGCAGCGTAGGAATAGCCTCTCATGGCTACACCTTC
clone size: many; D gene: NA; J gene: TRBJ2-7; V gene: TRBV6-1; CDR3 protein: CASSEARIGVYEQYF; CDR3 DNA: TGTGCCAGCAGTGAAGCGCGGATAGGGGTCTACGAGCAGTACTTC
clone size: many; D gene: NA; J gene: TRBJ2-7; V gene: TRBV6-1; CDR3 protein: CASSPAESYEQYF; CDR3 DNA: TGTGCCAGCAGCCCAGCTGAGTCCTACGAGCAGTACTTC
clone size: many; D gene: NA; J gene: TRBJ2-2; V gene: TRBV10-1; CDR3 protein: CASSRWGTGELFF; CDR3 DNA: TGCGCCAGCAGTCGGTGGGGGACCGGGGAGCTGTTTTTT
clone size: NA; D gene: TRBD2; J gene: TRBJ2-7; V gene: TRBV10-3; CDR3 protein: CAISVFSPSGRSYEQYF; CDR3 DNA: TGTGCCATCAGTGTCTTTTCTCCTAGCGGGCGGTCCTACGAGCAGTACTTC
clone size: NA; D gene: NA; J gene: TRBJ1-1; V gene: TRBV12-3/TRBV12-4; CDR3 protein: CASSRPPATEAFF; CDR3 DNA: TGTGCCAGCAGCCGGCCACCCGCGACTGAAGCTTTCTTT
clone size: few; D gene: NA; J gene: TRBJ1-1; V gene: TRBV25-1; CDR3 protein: CASTDWGEVDTEAFF; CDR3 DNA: TGTGCCAGCACCGACTGGGGGGAGGTGGACACTGAAGCTTTCTTT
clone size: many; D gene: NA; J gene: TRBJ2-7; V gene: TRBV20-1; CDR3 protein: CSARDRIGEQYF; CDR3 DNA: TGCAGTGCTAGAGATCGAATCGGCGAGCAGTACTTC
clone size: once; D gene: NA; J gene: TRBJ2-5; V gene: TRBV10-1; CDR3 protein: CASSESTNQETQYF; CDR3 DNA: TGCGCCAGCAGTGAGTCAACGAACCAAGAGACCCAGTACTTC
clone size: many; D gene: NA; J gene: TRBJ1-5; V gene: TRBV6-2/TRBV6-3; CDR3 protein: CASSADYQPQHF; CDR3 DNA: TGTGCCAGCAGTGCAGATTATCAGCCCCAGCATTTT
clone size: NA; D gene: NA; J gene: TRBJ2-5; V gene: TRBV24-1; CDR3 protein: CATSSGHEETQYF; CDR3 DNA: TGTGCCACCAGTTCAGGGCATGAAGAGACCCAGTACTTC
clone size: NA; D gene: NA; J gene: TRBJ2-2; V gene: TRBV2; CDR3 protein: CASSVAENTGELFF; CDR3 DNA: TGTGCCAGCAGTGTTGCAGAGAACACCGGGGAGCTGTTTTTT
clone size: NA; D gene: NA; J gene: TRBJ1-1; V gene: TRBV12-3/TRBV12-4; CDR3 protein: CASSSRGGMAEAFF; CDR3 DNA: TGTGCCAGCAGTTCCCGGGGGGGTATGGCTGAAGCTTTCTTT
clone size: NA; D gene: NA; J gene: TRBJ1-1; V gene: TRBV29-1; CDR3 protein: CSVGGHGTEAFF; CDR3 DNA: TGCAGCGTCGGGGGGCACGGTACTGAAGCTTTCTTT
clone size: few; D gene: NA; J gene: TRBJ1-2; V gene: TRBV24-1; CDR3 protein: CATSVRQTRDGYTF; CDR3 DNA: TGTGCCACCAGTGTAAGACAGACCCGCGATGGCTACACCTTC
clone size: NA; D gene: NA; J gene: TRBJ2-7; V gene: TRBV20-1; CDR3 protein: CSARITYEQYF; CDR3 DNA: TGCAGTGCTAGAATAACCTACGAGCAGTACTTC
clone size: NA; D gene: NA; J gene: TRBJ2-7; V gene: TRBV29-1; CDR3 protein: CSVAYSAYEQYF; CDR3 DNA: TGCAGCGTTGCTTACAGTGCCTACGAGCAGTACTTC
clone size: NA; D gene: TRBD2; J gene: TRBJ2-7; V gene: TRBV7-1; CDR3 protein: CASSPRLAGAAEQYF; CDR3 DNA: TGTGCCAGCAGCCCTCGACTAGCGGGAGCAGCCGAGCAGTACTTC
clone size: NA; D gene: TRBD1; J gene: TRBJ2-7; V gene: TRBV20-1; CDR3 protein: CSAREGGVSGEQYF; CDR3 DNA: TGCAGTGCTAGAGAAGGGGGCGTTTCCGGCGAGCAGTACTTC
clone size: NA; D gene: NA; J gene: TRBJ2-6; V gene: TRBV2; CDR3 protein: CARSRGGANVLTF; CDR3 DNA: TGTGCCCGTAGCAGGGGTGGGGCCAACGTCCTGACTTTC
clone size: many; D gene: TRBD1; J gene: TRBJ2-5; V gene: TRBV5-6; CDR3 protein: CASSHGTGKEETQYF; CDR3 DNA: TGTGCCAGCAGCCACGGGACAGGAAAAGAAGAGACCCAGTACTTC
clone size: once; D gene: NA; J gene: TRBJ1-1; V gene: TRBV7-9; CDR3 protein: CASSQGLDAEAFF; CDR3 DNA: TGTGCCAGCAGCCAAGGACTAGATGCTGAAGCTTTCTTT
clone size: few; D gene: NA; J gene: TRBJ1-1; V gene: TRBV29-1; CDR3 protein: CSDAEAFF; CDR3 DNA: TGCAGCGACGCTGAAGCTTTCTTT